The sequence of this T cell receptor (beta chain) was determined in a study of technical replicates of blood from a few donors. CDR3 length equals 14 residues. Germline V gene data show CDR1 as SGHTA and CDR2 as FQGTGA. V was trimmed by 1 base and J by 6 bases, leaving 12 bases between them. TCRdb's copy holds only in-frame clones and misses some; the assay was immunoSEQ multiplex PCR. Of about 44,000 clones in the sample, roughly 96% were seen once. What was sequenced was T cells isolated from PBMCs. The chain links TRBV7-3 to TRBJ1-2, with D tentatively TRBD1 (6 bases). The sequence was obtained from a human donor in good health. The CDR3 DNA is TGTGCCAGCAGCTTAAGCCGGGACAATAATGGCTACACCTTC. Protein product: CASSLSRDNNGYTF.